One and the same sample provided the 12 T cell receptor beta chains below, sequenced in a study of shared clonotypes between healthy human individuals. Profiled with immunoSEQ multiplex PCR; TCRdb holds only in-frame clones, not every one. Of about 1.1 million clones listed, roughly 74% were seen once; the top ten hold 0.6% to 0.75%. Sequencing input: memory CD4+ T cells from PBMCs. The subset: CD45RA-negative fraction. The receptors shown here come from a man aged 18 to 29 in good health. Some clones in this sample may be carry-over from other donors' samples.

The chain is built from TRBV18 and TRBJ1-4; TRBD1 is a possible D gene (5 bases). The V and J ends lost 3 bases and 8 bases respectively, with 10 bases between them. The CDR3 spans 13 residues. Germline CDR1 reads KGHSH; CDR2 reads LQKENI. This chain's CDR3 is CASSPVAGEKLFF. Written as DNA, the CDR3 is TGTGCCAGCTCACCCGTCGCAGGGGAAAAACTGTTTTTT.

The rearrangement links TRBV25-1 to TRBJ2-2; D is undetermined. Germline CDR1 MGHDK, CDR2 SYGVNS. The V gene lost 2 bases and the J gene lost 3 bases, with 7 bases spanning the gap. The CDR3 spans 14 residues. The CDR3 DNA reads as TGTGCCAGCAGTGAACCAGCCTACACCGGGGAGCTGTTTTTT. Its protein product is CASSEPAYTGELFF.

The chain is built from TRBV5-1 and TRBJ2-7, with 8 nucleotides matching TRBD1. With V trimmed by 2 bases and J by 5 bases, 6 bases remained unmatched. Germline V gene sequence: CDR1 SGHRS, CDR2 YFSETQ. This CDR3 is 14 amino acids long. The CDR3 region is CASSLGQGYHEQYF. The CDR3 nucleotides are TGCGCCAGCAGCTTAGGACAGGGTTACCACGAGCAGTACTTC.

The rearrangement uses TRBV18 and TRBJ2-6; D remains ambiguous. There are 15 residues in the CDR3. The germline V gene encodes CDR1 KGHSH and CDR2 LQKENI. Trimming pared 5 bases from V and 0 bases from J, leaving 8 bases between. For the CDR3, the DNA is TGTGCCAGCTCAACCTCGAGCTCTGGGGCCAACGTCCTGACTTTC. This codes for CASSTSSSGANVLTF. Full variable domain (missing parts from reference TRBV18 and TRBJ2-6): NAGVMQNPRHLVRRRGQEARLRCSPMKGHSHVYWYRQLPEEGLKFMVYLQKENIIDESGMPKERFSAEFPKEGPSILRIQQVVRGDSAAYFCASSTSSSGANVLTFGAGSRLTVL.

The V call is TRBV10-1, the J call TRBJ2-7; 9 positions match TRBD2. Germline CDR1 reads WNHNN; CDR2 reads SYGVQD (reference sequence). V lost 4 bases to trimming and J lost 6 bases; unmatched junction nucleotides: 10. The CDR3 runs to 15 residues. Written as DNA, the CDR3 is TGCGCCAGCAGTGTGAGGGCGGGAGGGCCAGCCGAGCAGTACTTC. Translated: CASSVRAGGPAEQYF.

This chain joins TRBV4-2 and TRBJ2-6, with 9 bases that match TRBD1. V shed 4 bases and J 4 bases; nucleotides not matched to a gene: 8. The CDR3 consists of 17 residues. Germline CDR1 reads LGHNA; CDR2 reads YNFKEQ. The DNA of the CDR3 is TGTGCCAGCAGCCCAGGGGACAGGGTCTCCGGGGCCAACGTCCTGACTTTC. Translating it yields CASSPGDRVSGANVLTF.

The V gene is TRBV28, the J gene TRBJ2-3; 8 bases are shared with TRBD2. From germline, CDR1 is MDHEN and CDR2 SYDVKM. V gave up 6 bases and J gave up 1 base; unmatched junction bases: 6. The CDR3 covers 15 residues. DNA for the CDR3: TGTGCCAGCAGCGACGCGGGAGGACGCACAGATACGCAGTATTTT. Translation: CASSDAGGRTDTQYF.

The genes are TRBV4-2 and TRBJ1-1; D is uncertain. Trimming stripped 4 bases from V and 3 bases from J, with 18 bases between. The CDR3 spans 16 residues. Per germline, CDR1 LGHNA and CDR2 YNFKEQ. CDR3 amino acids: CASSPDFRALDTEAFF. CDR3 sequence (DNA): TGTGCCAGCAGCCCGGATTTTAGGGCACTTGACACTGAAGCTTTCTTT.

V is TRBV5-1 and J is TRBJ1-1; D uncertain. Germline V gene data show CDR1 as SGHRS and CDR2 as YFSETQ. V was clipped by 7 bases and J by 0 bases, with 25 bases between them. The CDR3 contains 18 residues. The CDR3, as DNA: TGCGCCAGCGCCGGACGGAGCCGGAATTCCGCCATGAACACTGAAGCTTTCTTT. Its protein is CASAGRSRNSAMNTEAFF.

This clone was recorded only once. The chain has TRBV18 and TRBJ1-1; the D is unclear. CDR1 is KGHSH, CDR2 LQKENI, per germline. CDR3 size: 14 residues. Deletions cut 5 bases from V and 3 bases from J, with 13 bases between. The CDR3 coding sequence is TGTGCCAGCTCATCACGCAGTGGGGACACTGAAGCTTTCTTT. Its translation: CASSSRSGDTEAFF.

This chain joins TRBV7-3 and TRBJ1-1, with D possibly matching TRBD1 (5 bases). Trimming removed 5 bases at V and 2 bases at J, with 15 bases between. CDR1 is SGHTA, CDR2 FQGTGA, per germline. The CDR3 extends over 15 amino acids. CDR3: CASSARGAENTEAFF. The CDR3 nucleotides are TGTGCCAGCAGCGCCCGAGGGGCGGAAAACACTGAAGCTTTCTTT.

A single count supports this clone. The same CDR3 is also encoded by other DNA sequences in this sample. The gene calls are TRBV7-2 and TRBJ2-1; D gene unclear. The CDR3 loop spans 14 amino acids. Germline V gene lookup returns CDR1 SGHTA and CDR2 FQGNSA. V gave up 5 bases and J gave up 2 bases, with 10 bases separating them. CDR3 region: CASSPQTAYNEQFF. CDR3 DNA: TGTGCCAGCAGCCCCCAAACCGCCTACAATGAGCAGTTCTTC.